Given below is one T cell receptor beta chain in context. The target antigen is unknown. This record belongs to a study of Ad26.COV2.S vaccination and SARS-CoV-2 variants. Background on the study: Ad26.COV2.S was injected intramuscularly once or twice, 56 days apart.

Treatment defined: approximately 18 received Ad26.COV2.S at low or high dose, single or two shots; about 5 received placebo; per-sample allocation not given. Each sample was drawn 63 days after the first injection (of vaccine or placebo). Donation came from an adult in Boston who was aged 18-55 years. Some clones are missing from TCRdb's copy, which holds only in-frame ones; the method was immunoSEQ multiplex PCR. The sample has 300,000 to 350,000 clones, 85% to 90% seen once. CDR3 length equals 13 residues. V was trimmed by 7 bases and J by 0 bases, leaving 10 bases between them. In germline, CDR1 is SQVTM, CDR2 ANQGSEA. Regarding the study as a whole: Vaccine and placebo recipients had similar non-spike TCR breadth. Responses of spike-specific T cells (both CD8+ and CD4+) reportedly showed substantial breadth after vaccination.

The sample consisted of peripheral blood, taken in a trial of Ad26.COV2.S vaccine versus placebo. The sequence came from a person between 18 and 65 years old who received the Ad26.COV2.S COVID-19 vaccine or a placebo. The rearrangement joins TRBV29-1 to TRBJ1-3; possible D gene TRBD1, 5 bases. This CDR3 is CSGLTDSGNTIYF. In DNA form, the CDR3 reads TGCAGCGGCTTGACAGACTCTGGAAACACCATATATTTT.